This T cell receptor beta chain derives from a study of shared clonotypes between healthy human individuals (dated by TCRdb to the early 2020s). Looking at the study overall: Three men and two women, aged 18 to 49 years, made up the cohort. To estimate repertoire size and how much clonotype sharing occurs between individuals, the study deeply sequenced the blood TCR repertoires of several healthy adults. To increase sequencing depth and limit assay-specific biases, TCR repertoire library preparation and sequencing were carried out by different laboratories using diverse techniques. Per donor, leukapheresis produced somewhere between about 0.8 and 9 billion PBMCs. For each donor, CD4 naive and CD4 memory were each run on three plates, CD8 naive on two plates, and CD8 memory on one plate.

According to the germline V gene (reference sequence), CDR1 reads SEHNR and CDR2 reads FQNEAQ. The CDR3 measures 14 amino acids from cysteine to phenylalanine. Kept here is only the CDR3 DNA, which spans 42 bases and is read in frame from base 1. V has 5 bases trimmed and J has 5 bases trimmed; junction bases matching no gene number 4. Results and caveats for the whole study, not just this receptor: Pairwise subsampling indicated that sequencing depth was expected to affect the degree of clonotype sharing among donors. Rarefaction of sorted-subset datasets indicated incomplete sequencing despite the large sequencing depth. Only blood was sampled, and tissue TCR repertoires likely differ from those in blood. Compared with non-shared clonotypes, the clonotypes found in all four sorted-subset donors had higher generation probabilities. Naive subsets generally had larger estimated clonotype richness than memory subsets. Across several donors, about 5.2% of naive CD4, roughly 3.3% of naive CD8, under 2.5% of memory CD4, and roughly 0.41% of memory CD8 clonotypes were shared. Because the study included only a small number of donors, the genetic and exposure-history diversity represented was limited.

Donors were healthy HIV-negative adults with no recently reported acute infections or vaccinations. All donors were Caucasian adults living in Nashville, Tennessee, USA. Magnetic negative selection was used to enrich CD4+ T cells, after which naive cells were positively selected on CD45RA and the negative fraction became the memory subset. Blood was obtained by leukapheresis, after which PBMCs were separated by Ficoll-Histopaque density gradient centrifugation and cryopreserved in liquid nitrogen vapor phase. Analytical flow cytometry was used to check the purity and quantity of each magnetically sorted T cell population. Each sorted fraction had its genomic DNA isolated and then quantified by UV absorbance on a Nanodrop 2000c. TCR CDR3 regions were amplified from genomic DNA by multiplex PCR using the deep immunoSEQ assay. Extracted genomic DNA from each cell subset was spread evenly across all wells of several immunoSEQ 96-well plates, with each plate serving as a replicate. For sorted subsets, approximately 210 ng of genomic DNA, equivalent to roughly 33,000 T cell genomes, went into each replicate PCR. Purified libraries were measured with a Qubit 3.0 fluorometer, size-checked on a Bioanalyzer 2100, and measured again with the KAPA Library Quantification kit. Each immunoSEQ 96-well plate was sequenced on its own single-read 150-cycle Illumina NextSeq 550 flow cell. The authors' analysis ran thus. The immunoSEQ output contained only junctional sequences without quality scores, so filtering could not match that applied to full-length reads. Sequences were annotated with PyIR, a Python wrapper for IgBLAST v1.9, using IMGT germline references to assign V/J genes and CDR3. Reads were filtered out if the reads had weak V/J assignments (E-value above 1e-6), no CDR3, stop codons, out-of-frame junctions, or ambiguous translated residues. V3J clonotypes were defined as sequences sharing an identical inferred V gene, J gene, and CDR3 amino acid sequence. Percentage overlap between repertoires was computed as shared unique clonotypes divided by the size of the smaller repertoire. Repertoire richness was assessed with RTK rarefaction, the Chao1 estimator, and Recon v2.1 estimates of unobserved clonotypes. For all TCRbeta clonotypes obtained by the gDNA method from a handful of donors, generation probabilities were computed with OLGA. In TCRdb, the immuneACCESS table is reduced to in-frame sequences with V and J assigned. These tables do not hold every clone; where another copy was compared, an unresolved V gene accounts for under half, and the others remain unexplained. V, J and clone size are taken as reported in that table, and D and trimming were inferred from the DNA itself. A total of 2 million to 2.5 million clones appear in this sample, just under 95% of them only once. The biggest ten clones account for 0.37% of the sample.

Notes on this clone: Its antigen remains unidentified. Base qualities are not provided; no much larger clone lies one nucleotide away.

This sequence was found in a young man in good health. Some clones in this sample may be carry-over from other donors' samples. Source material: naive CD4+ T cells from PBMCs. The meaning of the sample's cell subset or site label: CD45RA+ positively selected. Here the chain combines TRBV7-9 and TRBJ2-1, with 9 junctional bases fitting TRBD1. The CDR3 loop reads CASSTRDRDNEQFF. DNA sequence: TGTGCCAGCAGCACCCGGGACAGGGACAATGAGCAGTTCTTC. The CDR3 plus the reference TRBV7-9 and TRBJ2-1 genes for the other parts give the full variable domain: DTGVSQNPRHKITKRGQNVTFRCDPISEHNRLYWYRQTLGQGPEFLTYFQNEAQLEKSRLLSDRFSAERPKGSFSTLEIQRTEQGDSAMYLCASSTRDRDNEQFFGPGTRLTVL.